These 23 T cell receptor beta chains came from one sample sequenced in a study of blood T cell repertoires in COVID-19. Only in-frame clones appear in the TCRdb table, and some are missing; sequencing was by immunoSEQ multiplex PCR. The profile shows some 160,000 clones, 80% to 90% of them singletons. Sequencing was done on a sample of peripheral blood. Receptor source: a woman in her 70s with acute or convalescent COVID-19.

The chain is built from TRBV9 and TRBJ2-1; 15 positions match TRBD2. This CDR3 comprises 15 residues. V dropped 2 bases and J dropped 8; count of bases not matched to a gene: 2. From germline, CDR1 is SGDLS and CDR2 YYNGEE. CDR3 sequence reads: CASSVRTSGRDEQFF. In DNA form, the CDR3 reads TGTGCCAGCAGCGTGAGGACTAGCGGGAGGGATGAGCAGTTCTTC.

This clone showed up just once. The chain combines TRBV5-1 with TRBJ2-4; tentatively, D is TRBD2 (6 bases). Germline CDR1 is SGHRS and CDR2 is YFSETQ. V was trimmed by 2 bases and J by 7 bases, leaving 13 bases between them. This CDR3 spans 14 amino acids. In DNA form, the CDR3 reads TGCGCCAGCAGCTTAGAGGAAGGGAGGAACATTCAGTACTTC. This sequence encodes CASSLEEGRNIQYF.

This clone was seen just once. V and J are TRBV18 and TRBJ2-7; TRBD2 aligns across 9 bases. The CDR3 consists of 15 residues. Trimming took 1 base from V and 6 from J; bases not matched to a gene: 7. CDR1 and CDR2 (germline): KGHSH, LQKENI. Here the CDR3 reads CASSPLAGEGVEQYF. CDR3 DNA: TGTGCCAGCTCACCACTAGCGGGAGAGGGGGTCGAGCAGTACTTC.

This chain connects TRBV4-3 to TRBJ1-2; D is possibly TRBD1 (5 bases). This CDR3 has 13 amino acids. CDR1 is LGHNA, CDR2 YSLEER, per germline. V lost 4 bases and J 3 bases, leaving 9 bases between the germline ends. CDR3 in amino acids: CASSPGGYYGYTF. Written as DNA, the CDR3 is TGCGCCAGCAGCCCGGGGGGATACTATGGCTACACCTTC.

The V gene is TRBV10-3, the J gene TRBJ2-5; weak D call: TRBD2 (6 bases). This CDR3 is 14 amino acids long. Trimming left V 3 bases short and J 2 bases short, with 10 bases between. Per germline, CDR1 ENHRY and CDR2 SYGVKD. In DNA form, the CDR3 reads TGTGCCATCAGTGAAGTAGCGGTGCAAGAGACCCAGTACTTC. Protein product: CAISEVAVQETQYF.

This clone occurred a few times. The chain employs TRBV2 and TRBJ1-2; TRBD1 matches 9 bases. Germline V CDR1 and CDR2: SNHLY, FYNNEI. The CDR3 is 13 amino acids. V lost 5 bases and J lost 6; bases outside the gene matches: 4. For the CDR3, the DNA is TGTGCCAGCAGTCGAGGACAGGGGAATGGCTACACCTTC. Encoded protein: CASSRGQGNGYTF.

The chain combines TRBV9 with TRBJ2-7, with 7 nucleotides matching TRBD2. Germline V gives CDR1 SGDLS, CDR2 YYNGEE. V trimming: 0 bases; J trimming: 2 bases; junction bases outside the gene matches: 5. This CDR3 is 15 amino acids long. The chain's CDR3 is CASSVAGTNTYEQYF. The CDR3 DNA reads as TGTGCCAGCAGCGTAGCGGGGACTAATACCTACGAGCAGTACTTC.

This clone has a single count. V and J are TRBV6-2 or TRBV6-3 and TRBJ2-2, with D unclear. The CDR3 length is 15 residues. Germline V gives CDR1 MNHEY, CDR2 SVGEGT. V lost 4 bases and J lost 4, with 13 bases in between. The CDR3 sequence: CASSSYPVGTGELFF. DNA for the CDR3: TGTGCCAGCAGTTCGTATCCCGTCGGCACCGGGGAGCTGTTTTTT.

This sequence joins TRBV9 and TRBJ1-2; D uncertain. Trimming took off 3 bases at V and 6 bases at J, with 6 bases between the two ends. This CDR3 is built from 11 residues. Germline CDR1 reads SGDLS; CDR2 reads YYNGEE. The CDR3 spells CASSAPDGYTF. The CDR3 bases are TGTGCCAGCAGCGCACCGGATGGCTACACCTTC.

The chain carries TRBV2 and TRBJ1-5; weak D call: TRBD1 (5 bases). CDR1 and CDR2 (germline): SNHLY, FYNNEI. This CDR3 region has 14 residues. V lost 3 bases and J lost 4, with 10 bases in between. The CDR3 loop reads CASSDDSVNQPQHF. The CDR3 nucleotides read TGTGCCAGCAGTGACGACAGCGTTAATCAGCCCCAGCATTTT.

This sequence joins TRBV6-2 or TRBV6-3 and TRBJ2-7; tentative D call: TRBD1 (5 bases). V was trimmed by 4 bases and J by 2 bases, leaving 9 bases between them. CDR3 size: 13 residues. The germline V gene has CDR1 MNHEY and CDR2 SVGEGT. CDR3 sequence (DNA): TGTGCCAGCAGTTCGGACACCCCCTACGAGCAGTACTTC. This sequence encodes CASSSDTPYEQYF.

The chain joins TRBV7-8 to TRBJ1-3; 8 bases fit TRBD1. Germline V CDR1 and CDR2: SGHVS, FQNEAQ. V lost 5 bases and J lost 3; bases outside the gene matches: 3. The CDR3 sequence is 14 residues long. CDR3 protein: CASSRDRGGNTIYF. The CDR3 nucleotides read TGTGCCAGCAGCCGAGACAGGGGTGGAAACACCATATATTTT.

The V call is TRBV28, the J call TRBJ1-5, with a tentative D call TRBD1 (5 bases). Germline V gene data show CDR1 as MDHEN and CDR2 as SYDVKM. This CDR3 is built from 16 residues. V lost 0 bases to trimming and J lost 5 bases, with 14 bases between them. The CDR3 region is CASSLWPGGRYQPQHF. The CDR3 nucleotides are TGTGCCAGCAGTTTATGGCCGGGGGGGAGGTATCAGCCCCAGCATTTT.

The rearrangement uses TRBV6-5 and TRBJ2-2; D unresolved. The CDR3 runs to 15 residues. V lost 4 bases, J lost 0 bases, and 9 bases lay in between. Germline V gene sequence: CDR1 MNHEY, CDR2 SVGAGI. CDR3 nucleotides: TGTGCCAGCAGTTCGGCTGCGGCGAACACCGGGGAGCTGTTTTTT. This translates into CASSSAAANTGELFF.

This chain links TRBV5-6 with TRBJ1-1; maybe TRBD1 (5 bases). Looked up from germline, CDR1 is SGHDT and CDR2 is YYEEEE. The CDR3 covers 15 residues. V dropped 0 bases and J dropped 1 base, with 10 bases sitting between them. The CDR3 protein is CASSLDVRANTEAFF. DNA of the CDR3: TGTGCCAGCAGCTTGGATGTCAGGGCGAACACTGAAGCTTTCTTT.

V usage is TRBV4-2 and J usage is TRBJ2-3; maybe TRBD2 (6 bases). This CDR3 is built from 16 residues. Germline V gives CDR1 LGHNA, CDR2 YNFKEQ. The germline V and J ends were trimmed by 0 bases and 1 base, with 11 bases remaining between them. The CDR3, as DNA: TGTGCCAGCAGCCAAGAACGGGCTAGCGGCACAGATACGCAGTATTTT. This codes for CASSQERASGTDTQYF.

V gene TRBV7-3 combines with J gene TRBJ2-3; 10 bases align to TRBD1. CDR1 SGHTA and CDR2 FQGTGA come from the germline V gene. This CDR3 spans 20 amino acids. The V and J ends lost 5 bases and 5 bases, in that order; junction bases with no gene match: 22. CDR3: CASSKRPRDRGRSGLDTQYF. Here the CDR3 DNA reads TGTGCCAGCAGCAAAAGACCCCGGGACAGGGGAAGGTCAGGGTTAGATACGCAGTATTTT.

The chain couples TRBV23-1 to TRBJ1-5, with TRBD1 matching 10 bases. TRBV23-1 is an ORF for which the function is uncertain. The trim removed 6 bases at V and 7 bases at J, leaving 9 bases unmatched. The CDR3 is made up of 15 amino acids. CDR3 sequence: CASRPGQGIQQPQHF. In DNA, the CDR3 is TGCGCCAGCAGGCCGGGACAGGGGATCCAACAGCCCCAGCATTTT.

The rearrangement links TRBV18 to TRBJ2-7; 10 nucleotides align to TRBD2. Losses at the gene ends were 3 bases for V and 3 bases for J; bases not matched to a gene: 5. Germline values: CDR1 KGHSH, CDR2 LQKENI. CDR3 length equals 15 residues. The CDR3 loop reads CASSPSGRVGYEQYF. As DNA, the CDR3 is TGTGCCAGCTCACCCAGCGGGAGGGTAGGCTACGAGCAGTACTTC. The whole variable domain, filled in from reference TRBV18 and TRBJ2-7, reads NAGVMQNPRHLVRRRGQEARLRCSPMKGHSHVYWYRQLPEEGLKFMVYLQKENIIDESGMPKERFSAEFPKEGPSILRIQQVVRGDSAAYFCASSPSGRVGYEQYFGPGTRLTVT.

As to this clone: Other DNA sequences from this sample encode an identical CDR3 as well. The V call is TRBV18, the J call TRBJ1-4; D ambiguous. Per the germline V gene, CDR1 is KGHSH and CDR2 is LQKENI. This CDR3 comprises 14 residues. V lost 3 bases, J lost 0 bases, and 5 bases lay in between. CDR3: CASSPGATNEKLFF. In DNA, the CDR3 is TGTGCCAGCTCACCCGGTGCAACTAATGAAAAACTGTTTTTT.

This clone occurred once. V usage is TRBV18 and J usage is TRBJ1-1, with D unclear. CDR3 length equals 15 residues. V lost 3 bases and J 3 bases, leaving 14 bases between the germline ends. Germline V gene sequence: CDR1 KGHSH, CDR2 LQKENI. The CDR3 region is CASSPWTREDTEAFF. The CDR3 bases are TGTGCCAGCTCACCGTGGACTCGGGAGGACACTGAAGCTTTCTTT.

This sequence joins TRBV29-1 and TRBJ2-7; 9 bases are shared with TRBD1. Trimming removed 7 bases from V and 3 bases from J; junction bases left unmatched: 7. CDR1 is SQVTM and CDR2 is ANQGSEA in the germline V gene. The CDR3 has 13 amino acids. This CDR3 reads CSARYRGHYEQYF. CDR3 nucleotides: TGCAGCGCACGTTACAGGGGGCACTACGAGCAGTACTTC.

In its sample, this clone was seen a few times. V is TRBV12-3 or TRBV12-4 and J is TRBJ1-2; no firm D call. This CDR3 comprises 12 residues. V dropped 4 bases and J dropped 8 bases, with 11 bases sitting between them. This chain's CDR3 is CASSSERWGYTF. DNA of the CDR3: TGTGCCAGCAGTTCGGAGCGGTGGGGCTACACCTTC.